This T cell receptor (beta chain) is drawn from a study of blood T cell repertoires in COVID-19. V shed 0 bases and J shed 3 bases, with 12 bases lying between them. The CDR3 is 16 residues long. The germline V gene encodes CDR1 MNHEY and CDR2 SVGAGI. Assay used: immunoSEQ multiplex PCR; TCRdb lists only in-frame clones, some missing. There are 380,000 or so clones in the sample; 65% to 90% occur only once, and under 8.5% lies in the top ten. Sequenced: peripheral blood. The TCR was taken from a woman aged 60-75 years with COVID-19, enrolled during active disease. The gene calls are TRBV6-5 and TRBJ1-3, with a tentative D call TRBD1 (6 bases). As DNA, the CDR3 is TGTGCCAGCAGTTACTCTCTGGGGGCAGATGGAAACACCATATATTTT. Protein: CASSYSLGADGNTIYF.